The T cell receptor beta chain described here comes from a study of T cells in tuberculosis. TCRdb keeps only in-frame clones here, not all; method: immunoSEQ multiplex PCR. This table holds about 23,000 clones, 95% to 98% found once. There are 13 residues in the CDR3. Trimming cost V 6 bases and J 6 bases, with 18 bases left between them. Germline assignment: CDR1 SQVTM and CDR2 ANQGSEA. The receptor was isolated from a donor aged 10 to 29 with latent tuberculosis or without tuberculosis infection. The sample was PBMCs. The J gene is TRBJ2-7, the V gene TRBV29-1, with D perhaps TRBD2 (5 bases). Here the CDR3 DNA reads TGCAGCGTAAAGCGGACGGCCACGGGCGAGCAGTACTTC. This codes for CSVKRTATGEQYF.